This T cell receptor (beta chain) was identified in a study of blood T cell repertoires in COVID-19. How the authors handled the data: Reference gene primer amplification gave nucleated cell count estimates. The table came from immunoSEQ multiplex PCR; TCRdb's copy has only in-frame clones and leaves some out. The DNA gave D and trimming, while V, J and clone size come from that table. The table has roughly 230,000 clones, 70% to 90% seen once; the top ten hold around 1%. The TCR comes from a man in his forties or fifties with acute or convalescent COVID-19. The sequencing sample was made of peripheral blood.

The DNA of the CDR3 is TGTGCCAGCAGCGAACGGAGCGGGGCTTACAATGAGCAGTTCTTC. It yields the protein CASSERSGAYNEQFF. The chain joins TRBV7-3 to TRBJ2-1, with 7 bases that match TRBD2. This CDR3 comprises 15 residues. Germline V CDR1 and CDR2: SGHTA, FQGTGA. With V trimmed by 5 bases and J by 4 bases, 8 bases remained unmatched.